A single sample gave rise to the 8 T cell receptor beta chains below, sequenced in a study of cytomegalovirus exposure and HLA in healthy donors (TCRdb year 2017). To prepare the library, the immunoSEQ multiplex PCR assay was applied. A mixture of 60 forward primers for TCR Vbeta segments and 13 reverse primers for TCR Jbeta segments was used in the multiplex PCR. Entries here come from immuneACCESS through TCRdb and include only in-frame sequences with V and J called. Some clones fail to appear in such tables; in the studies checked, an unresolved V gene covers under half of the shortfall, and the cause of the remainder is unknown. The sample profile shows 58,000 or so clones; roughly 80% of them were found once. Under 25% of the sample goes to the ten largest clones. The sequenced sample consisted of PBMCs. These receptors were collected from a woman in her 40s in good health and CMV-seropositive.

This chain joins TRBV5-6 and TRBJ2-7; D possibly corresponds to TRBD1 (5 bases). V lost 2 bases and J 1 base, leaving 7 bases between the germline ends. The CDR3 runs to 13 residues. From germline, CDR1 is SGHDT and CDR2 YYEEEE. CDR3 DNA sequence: TGTGCCAGCAGCTTCCAGGGTTCCTACGAGCAGTACTTC. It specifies CASSFQGSYEQYF.

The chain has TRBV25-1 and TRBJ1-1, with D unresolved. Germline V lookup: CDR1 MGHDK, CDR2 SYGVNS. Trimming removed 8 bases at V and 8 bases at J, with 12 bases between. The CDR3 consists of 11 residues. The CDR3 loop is CASGPPWEAFF. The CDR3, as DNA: TGTGCCAGCGGGCCCCCATGGGAAGCTTTCTTT.

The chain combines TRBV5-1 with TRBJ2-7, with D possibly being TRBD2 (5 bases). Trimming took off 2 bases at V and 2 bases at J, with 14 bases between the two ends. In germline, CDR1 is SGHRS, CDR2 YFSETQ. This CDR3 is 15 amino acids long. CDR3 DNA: TGCGCCAGCAGCTTCGGGGAGCGAGCGCCCTACGAGCAGTACTTC. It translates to CASSFGERAPYEQYF.

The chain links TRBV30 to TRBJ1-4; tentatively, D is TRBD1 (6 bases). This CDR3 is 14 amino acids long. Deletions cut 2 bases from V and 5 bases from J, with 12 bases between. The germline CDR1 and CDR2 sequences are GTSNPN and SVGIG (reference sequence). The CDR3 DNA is TGTGCCTGGAGTTTGGCAGGGGTGAATGAAAAACTGTTTTTT. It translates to CAWSLAGVNEKLFF.

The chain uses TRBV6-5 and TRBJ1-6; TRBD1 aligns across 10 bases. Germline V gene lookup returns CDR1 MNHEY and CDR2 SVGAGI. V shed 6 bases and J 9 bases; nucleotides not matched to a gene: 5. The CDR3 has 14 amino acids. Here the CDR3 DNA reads TGTGCCAGCAGCGCCGGGACAGGGGTTTCACCCCTCCACTTT. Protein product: CASSAGTGVSPLHF.

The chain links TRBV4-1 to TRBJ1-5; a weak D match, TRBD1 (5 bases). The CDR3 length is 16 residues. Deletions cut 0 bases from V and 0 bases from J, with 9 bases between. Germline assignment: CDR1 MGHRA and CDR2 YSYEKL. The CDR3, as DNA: TGCGCCAGCAGCCAAGATCCAGGGAATAGCAATCAGCCCCAGCATTTT. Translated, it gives CASSQDPGNSNQPQHF.

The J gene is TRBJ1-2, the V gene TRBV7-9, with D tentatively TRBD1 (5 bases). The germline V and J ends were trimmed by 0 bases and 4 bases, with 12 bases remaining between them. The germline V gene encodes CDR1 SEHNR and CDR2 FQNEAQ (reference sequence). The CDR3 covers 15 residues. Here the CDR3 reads CASSLALTGSYGYTF. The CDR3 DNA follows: TGTGCCAGCAGCTTAGCGCTTACAGGATCCTATGGCTACACCTTC.

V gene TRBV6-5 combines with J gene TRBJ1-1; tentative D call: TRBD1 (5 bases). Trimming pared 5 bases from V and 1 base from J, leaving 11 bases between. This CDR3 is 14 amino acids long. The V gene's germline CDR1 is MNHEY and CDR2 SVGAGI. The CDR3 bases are TGTGCCAGCAGTCAACAGACAGCGAACACTGAAGCTTTCTTT. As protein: CASSQQTANTEAFF.